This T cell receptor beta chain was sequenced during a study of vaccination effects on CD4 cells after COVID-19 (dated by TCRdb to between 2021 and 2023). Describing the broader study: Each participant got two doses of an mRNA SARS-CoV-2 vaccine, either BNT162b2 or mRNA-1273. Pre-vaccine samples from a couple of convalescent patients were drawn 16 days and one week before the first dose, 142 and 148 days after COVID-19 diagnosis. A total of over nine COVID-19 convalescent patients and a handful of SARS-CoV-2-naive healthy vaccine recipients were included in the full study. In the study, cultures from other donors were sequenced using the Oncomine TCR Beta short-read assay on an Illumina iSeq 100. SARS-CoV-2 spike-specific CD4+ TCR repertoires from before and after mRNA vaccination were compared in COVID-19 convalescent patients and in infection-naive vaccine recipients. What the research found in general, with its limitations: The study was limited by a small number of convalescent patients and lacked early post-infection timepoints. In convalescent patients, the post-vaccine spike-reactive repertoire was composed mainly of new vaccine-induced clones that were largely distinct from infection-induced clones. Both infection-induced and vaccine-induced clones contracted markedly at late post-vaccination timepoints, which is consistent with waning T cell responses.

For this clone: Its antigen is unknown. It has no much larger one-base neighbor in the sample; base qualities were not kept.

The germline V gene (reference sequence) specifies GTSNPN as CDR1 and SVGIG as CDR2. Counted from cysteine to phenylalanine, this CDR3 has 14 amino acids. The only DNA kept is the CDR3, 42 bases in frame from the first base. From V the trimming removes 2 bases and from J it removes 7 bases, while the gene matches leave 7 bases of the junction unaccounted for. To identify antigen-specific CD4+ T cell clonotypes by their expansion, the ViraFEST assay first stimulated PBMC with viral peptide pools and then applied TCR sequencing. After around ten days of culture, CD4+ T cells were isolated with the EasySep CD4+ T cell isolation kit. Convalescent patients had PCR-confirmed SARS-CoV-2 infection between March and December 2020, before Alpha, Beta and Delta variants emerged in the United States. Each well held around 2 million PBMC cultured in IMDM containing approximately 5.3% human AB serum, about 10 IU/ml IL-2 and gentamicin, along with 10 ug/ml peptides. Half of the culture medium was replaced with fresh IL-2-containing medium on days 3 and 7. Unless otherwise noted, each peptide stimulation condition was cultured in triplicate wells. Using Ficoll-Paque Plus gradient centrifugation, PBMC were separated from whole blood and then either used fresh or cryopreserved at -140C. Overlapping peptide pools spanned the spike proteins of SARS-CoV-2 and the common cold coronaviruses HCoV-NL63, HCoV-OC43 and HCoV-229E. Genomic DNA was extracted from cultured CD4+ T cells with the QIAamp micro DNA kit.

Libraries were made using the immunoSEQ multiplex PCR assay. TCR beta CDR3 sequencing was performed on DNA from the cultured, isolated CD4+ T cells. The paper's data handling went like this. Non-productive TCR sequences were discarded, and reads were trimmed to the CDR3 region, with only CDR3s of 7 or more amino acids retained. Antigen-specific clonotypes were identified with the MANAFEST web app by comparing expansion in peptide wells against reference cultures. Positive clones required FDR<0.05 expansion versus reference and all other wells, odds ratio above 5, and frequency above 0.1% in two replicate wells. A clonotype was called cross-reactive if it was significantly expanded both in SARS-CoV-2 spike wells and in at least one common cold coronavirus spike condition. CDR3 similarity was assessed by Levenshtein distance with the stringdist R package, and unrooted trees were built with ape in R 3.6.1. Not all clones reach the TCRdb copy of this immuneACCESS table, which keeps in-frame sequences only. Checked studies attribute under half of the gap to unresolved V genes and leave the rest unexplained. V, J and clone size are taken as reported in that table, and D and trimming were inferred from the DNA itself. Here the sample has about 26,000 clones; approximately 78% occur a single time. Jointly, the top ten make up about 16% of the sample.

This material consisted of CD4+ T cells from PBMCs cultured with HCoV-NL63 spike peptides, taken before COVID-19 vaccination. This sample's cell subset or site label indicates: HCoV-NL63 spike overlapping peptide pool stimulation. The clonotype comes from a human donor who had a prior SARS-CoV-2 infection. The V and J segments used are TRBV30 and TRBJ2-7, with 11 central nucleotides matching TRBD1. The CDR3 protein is CAWSQDRGPWEQYF. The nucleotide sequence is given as TGTGCCTGGAGTCAGGACAGGGGGCCGTGGGAGCAGTACTTC.